The sequence of this T cell receptor beta chain was determined in a study of identical twins. V was clipped by 1 base and J by 13 bases; unmatched bases: 14. The CDR3 contains 14 residues. Germline CDR1 SGHTS, CDR2 YDEGEE. There are a few counts of this clonotype. TCRdb called the 5' RACE reads again in MiXCR, with one record for every CDR3 protein. Of 500,000 to 650,000 distinct CDR3 sequences in the sample, 7.1% were seen once. The sample was also reused in another study, on yellow fever vaccine responses in identical twins.

Source material: PBMCs. The TCR originated in a woman younger than 35 in good health. The chain carries TRBV5-8 and TRBJ2-7, with 7 bases aligning to TRBD1. CDR3 amino acids: CASSLQGGPTPGYF. The CDR3 nucleotides read TGTGCCAGCAGCTTGCAAGGGGGCCCCACCCCGGGCTACTTC.